This T cell receptor (beta chain) originates from a study of OX40 agonist ivuxolimab in advanced cancers. Turning to the study itself: With a range of roughly 20 to 90, age averaged about 58 years, and around 80% were male. Study-level points and caveats: Partial responders receiving 0.1-3.0 mg/kg showed among the lowest clonal expansion. Clones of CD4+ and CD8+ blood T cells grew by week 6 at doses of 0.1 to 3.0 mg/kg. Mean expanded clone counts were higher in CD8+ than CD4+ T cells.

Of note for this clone: The antigen is not known.

Assay used: immunoSEQ multiplex PCR; TCRdb lists only in-frame clones, some missing. The sample has almost 70,000 clones; 90% are singletons. The receptor comes from an adult with an advanced solid tumor such as melanoma, head and neck, liver or kidney cancer. The material was CD4+ or CD8+ T cells sorted from blood, obtained in a trial of the OX40 agonist ivuxolimab.

CDR3: CASSEGYEQYF. CDR3 in DNA: TGCGCCAGCAGTGAGGGCTACGAGCAGTACTTC. The chain links TRBV10-1 to TRBJ2-7; D is undetermined. Per the germline V gene, CDR1 is WNHNN and CDR2 is SYGVQD (reference sequence). Trimming left V 2 bases short and J 3 bases short, with 2 bases between. The CDR3 runs to 11 residues.